These 12 T cell receptor beta chains were sequenced from one sample in a study of blood T cell repertoires in COVID-19. Clones were read by immunoSEQ multiplex PCR, and TCRdb kept only the in-frame ones, dropping some. The top ten hold around 5.3% of the sample, which has roughly 100,000 clones, 75% to 90% seen once. The sample consisted of peripheral blood. The receptors originated from a woman in her fifties or sixties with COVID-19, enrolled during active disease.

V is TRBV5-5 and J is TRBJ1-5; D is undetermined. V was cut by 2 bases and J by 5 bases, with 8 bases left in between. Germline V gene data show CDR1 as SGHKS and CDR2 as YYEKEE (reference sequence). The CDR3 sequence is 13 residues long. The CDR3 reads CASSLLLDQPQHF. The CDR3 bases are TGTGCCAGCAGCTTACTGTTGGATCAGCCCCAGCATTTT.

The chain recombines TRBV2 with TRBJ2-3, with 7 bases aligning to TRBD1. After removal of 4 bases from V and 6 bases from J, the junction contained 10 bases not matched to a gene. The CDR3 contains 15 residues. CDR1 SNHLY and CDR2 FYNNEI come from the germline V gene. In nucleotides, the CDR3 is TGTGCCAGCAGTGCGCTTGAGGGGGCGAGGGATACGCAGTATTTT. Translating gives CASSALEGARDTQYF.

The chain uses TRBV6-1 and TRBJ2-2; 13 bases agree with TRBD2. Germline CDR1 MNHNS, CDR2 SASEGT. With V trimmed by 2 bases and J by 6 bases, 15 bases remained unmatched. There are 20 residues in the CDR3. CDR3 DNA: TGTGCCAGCAGTGAAACCCCCAATCGACTAGCGGGGGGCAAAGCCGGGGAGCTGTTTTTT. It codes for CASSETPNRLAGGKAGELFF.

This chain uses TRBV6-8 with TRBJ1-5; 8 nucleotides agree with TRBD1. The CDR3 loop spans 14 amino acids. Germline V gives CDR1 MNHGY, CDR2 SAAAGT. Trimming at V came to 9 bases and at J to 0 bases, leaving 4 bases not matched to a gene. In nucleotides, the CDR3 is TGTGCCAGAACAGGGGGTTATAGCAATCAGCCCCAGCATTTT. Protein product: CARTGGYSNQPQHF.

This chain uses TRBV6-2 or TRBV6-3 with TRBJ2-3; D might be TRBD2 (6 bases). Germline V gene data show CDR1 as MNHEY and CDR2 as SVGEGT. The ends were cut back, 3 bases at V and 0 bases at J, with 13 bases in the middle. The CDR3 length is 16 residues. CDR3 DNA sequence: TGTGCCAGCAGTTATGGGGAGGTCGGTAGCACAGATACGCAGTATTTT. It is translated as CASSYGEVGSTDTQYF.

The chain combines TRBV18 with TRBJ1-2; 12 bases match TRBD1. V lost 2 bases and J lost 3; bases outside the gene matches: 7. The CDR3 contains 17 residues. Germline values: CDR1 KGHSH, CDR2 LQKENI. The CDR3 DNA reads TGTGCCAGCTCACCATTTCGGGGACAGGGGGCTGACTATGGCTACACCTTC. This codes for CASSPFRGQGADYGYTF.

The chain carries TRBV6-2 or TRBV6-3 and TRBJ2-1, with TRBD2 matching 13 bases. The CDR3 is 16 residues long. With V trimmed by 6 bases and J by 5 bases, 7 bases remained unmatched. The germline V gene encodes CDR1 MNHEY and CDR2 SVGEGT. The CDR3 DNA sequence: TGTGCCAGCAGCCTCCTACTAGCGGGGGGGAACAATGAGCAGTTCTTC. Protein product: CASSLLLAGGNNEQFF.

The rearrangement links TRBV29-1 to TRBJ2-7, with 8 bases lining up with TRBD1. The CDR3 is 14 residues long. Looked up from germline, CDR1 is SQVTM and CDR2 is ANQGSEA. V dropped 4 bases and J dropped 1; count of bases not matched to a gene: 6. CDR3 residues: CSVGGDRSSYEQYF. The CDR3 bases are TGCAGCGTTGGGGGGGACAGGTCTTCCTACGAGCAGTACTTC.

The rearrangement uses TRBV19 and TRBJ1-2; unclear D gene. CDR1 LNHDA and CDR2 SQIVND come from the germline V gene (reference sequence). The germline V and J ends were trimmed by 3 bases and 0 bases, with 14 bases remaining between them. The CDR3 extends over 16 amino acids. CDR3 nucleotide sequence: TGTGCCAGTAGTATCGGGGTCGGGAAATCTAACTATGGCTACACCTTC. Its translation: CASSIGVGKSNYGYTF.

The chain has TRBV18 and TRBJ2-3; TRBD2 is a possible D gene (5 bases). The CDR3 sequence is 15 residues long. V was cut by 6 bases and J by 4 bases, with 17 bases left in between. Germline CDR1 KGHSH, CDR2 LQKENI. DNA for the CDR3: TGTGCCAGCTCGGACTCACGAGGAGGAGCAGATACGCAGTATTTT. It yields the protein CASSDSRGGADTQYF.

This chain connects TRBV28 to TRBJ1-1; 9 bases agree with TRBD1. Germline values: CDR1 MDHEN, CDR2 SYDVKM. This CDR3 spans 15 amino acids. After removal of 2 bases from V and 11 bases from J, the junction contained 12 bases not matched to a gene. The DNA for the CDR3 is TGTGCCAGCAGTTTAACCTTAACAGGGGGCCAGGGGGCTTTCTTT. This gives the protein CASSLTLTGGQGAFF.

V usage is TRBV24-1 and J usage is TRBJ1-2; TRBD1 agrees at 7 bases. The CDR3 has 14 amino acids. J lost 4 bases, V lost 6 bases, and 7 bases had no gene match. CDR1 KGHDR and CDR2 SFDVKD come from the germline V gene. The CDR3 bases are TGTGCCACCAGTATGACAGGGAGGAGCTATGGCTACACCTTC. Its protein product is CATSMTGRSYGYTF.